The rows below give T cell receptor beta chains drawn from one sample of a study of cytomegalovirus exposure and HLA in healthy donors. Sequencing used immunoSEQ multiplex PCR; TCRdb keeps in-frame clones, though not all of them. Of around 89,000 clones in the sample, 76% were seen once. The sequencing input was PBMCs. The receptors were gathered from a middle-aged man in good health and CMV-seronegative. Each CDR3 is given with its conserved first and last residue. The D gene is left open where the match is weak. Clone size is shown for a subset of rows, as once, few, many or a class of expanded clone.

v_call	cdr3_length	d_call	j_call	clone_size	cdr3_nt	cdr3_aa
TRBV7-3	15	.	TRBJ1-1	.	TGTGCCAGCAGCTTACGACAGACCAGGAACACTGAAGCTTTCTTT	CASSLRQTRNTEAFF
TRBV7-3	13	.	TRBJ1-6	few	TGTGCCAGCAGCTTGCTCGGGAATTCACCCCTCCACTTT	CASSLLGNSPLHF
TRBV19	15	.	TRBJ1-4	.	TGTGCCTGCTCGCTGCGGGGGGCCCGTAATGAAAAACTGCTTTTT	CACSLRGARNEKLLF
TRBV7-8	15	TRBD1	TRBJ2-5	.	TGTGCCAGCAGCTTCACGACAGGGGTCCAAGAGACCCAGTACTTC	CASSFTTGVQETQYF
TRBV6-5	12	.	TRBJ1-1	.	TGTGCCAGCAGTTACGGCGCAGGGTTAACTTTCTTT	CASSYGAGLTFF
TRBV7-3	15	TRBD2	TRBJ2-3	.	TGTGCCAGCAGCTTTGGGCGGGGGGCCACAGATACGCAGTATTTT	CASSFGRGATDTQYF
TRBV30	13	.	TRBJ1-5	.	TGTGCCTGGAGTCTACAGGGCAATCAGCCCCAGCATTTT	CAWSLQGNQPQHF
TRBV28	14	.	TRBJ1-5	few	TGTGCCAGCAGTTTCGTGGCCGGCAATCAGCCCCAGCATTTT	CASSFVAGNQPQHF
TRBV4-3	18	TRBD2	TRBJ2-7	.	TGCGCCAGCAGCCGACGACTAGCGGGGGCTACGGGATCCTACGAGCAGTACTTC	CASSRRLAGATGSYEQYF
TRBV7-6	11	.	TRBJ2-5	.	TGTGCCAGCAGCTACAGAGAGACCCAGTACTTC	CASSYRETQYF
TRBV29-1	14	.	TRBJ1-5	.	TGCAGCGTTGTCACGGGCGGAGGTCCTCAGCCCCAGCATTTT	CSVVTGGGPQPQHF
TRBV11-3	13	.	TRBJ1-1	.	TGTGCCAGCAGCCCGTCTCCGAACACTGAAGCTTTCTTT	CASSPSPNTEAFF
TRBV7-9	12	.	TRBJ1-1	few	TGTGCCAGCAGCCCTGTGAACACTGAAGCTTTCTTT	CASSPVNTEAFF
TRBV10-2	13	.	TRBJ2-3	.	TGCGCCAGCAGCGTATTAGGCACAGATACGCAGTATTTT	CASSVLGTDTQYF
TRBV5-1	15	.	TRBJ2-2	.	TGCGCCAGCAGCTTGGCGGGTCCGAACACCGGGGAGCTGTTTTTT	CASSLAGPNTGELFF
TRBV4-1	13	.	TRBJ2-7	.	TGCGCCAGCAGCCTATCGGGGAGCTACGAGCAGTACTTC	CASSLSGSYEQYF
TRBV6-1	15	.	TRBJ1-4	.	TGTGCCATTAGAAGCGCCGGGAGAATTAATGAAAAACTGTTTTTT	CAIRSAGRINEKLFF
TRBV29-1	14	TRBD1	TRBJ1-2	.	TGCAGCGTTGAGCCCCGACAGGGTAACTATGGCTACACCTTC	CSVEPRQGNYGYTF
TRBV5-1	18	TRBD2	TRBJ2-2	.	TGCGCCAGCAGCTTGGCCCCCAGCGGGGGGGCGTACACCGGGGAGCTGTTTTTT	CASSLAPSGGAYTGELFF
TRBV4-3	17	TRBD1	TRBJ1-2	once	TGCGCCAGTAGCCAGGGAAGACAGGGGGCACTTGCCTATGGCTACACCTTC	CASSQGRQGALAYGYTF
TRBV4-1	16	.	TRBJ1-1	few	TGCGCCAGCAGCCAAGTTGGCCCCAGAATGAACACTGAAGCTTTCTTT	CASSQVGPRMNTEAFF
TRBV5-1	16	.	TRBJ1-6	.	TGCGCCAGCAGCTTGGTTTCGGGGTTTAGGGATTCACCCCTCCACTTT	CASSLVSGFRDSPLHF
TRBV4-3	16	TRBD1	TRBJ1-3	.	TGCGCCAGCAGCCAAGGTTGGGGACAGGGCATTTACACCATATATTTT	CASSQGWGQGIYTIYF
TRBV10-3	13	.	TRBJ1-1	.	TGTGCCATCAGTGAGCAGTTTCCCACTGAAGCTTTCTTT	CAISEQFPTEAFF
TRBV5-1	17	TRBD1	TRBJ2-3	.	TGCGCCAGCAGCTGGGGACAGGGGGCGCTTGGGACAGATACGCAGTATTTT	CASSWGQGALGTDTQYF
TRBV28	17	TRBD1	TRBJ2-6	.	TGTGCCAGCAACCCAGGGGGCGATGGGTCTGGGGCCAACGTCCTGACTTTC	CASNPGGDGSGANVLTF
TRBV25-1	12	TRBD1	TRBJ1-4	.	TGTGCCAGCAGGACAGGGAGAGAAAAACTGTTTTTT	CASRTGREKLFF
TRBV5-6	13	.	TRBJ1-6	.	TGTGCCAGCAGCTTGGGGGGGGGTTCACCCCTCCACTTT	CASSLGGGSPLHF
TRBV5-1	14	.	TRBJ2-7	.	TGCGCCAGCAGCGCAGGGGTAGTGACGTACGAGCAGTACTTC	CASSAGVVTYEQYF
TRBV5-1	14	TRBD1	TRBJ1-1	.	TGCGCCAGCAGCTTTGGCAGGGGGCATCGTGAAGCTTTCTTT	CASSFGRGHREAFF
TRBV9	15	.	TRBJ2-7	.	TGTGCCAGCAGCGTAGCAGACAGCTGGCCGGGCGAGCAGTACTTC	CASSVADSWPGEQYF
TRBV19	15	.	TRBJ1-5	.	TGTGCCAGTAGCAGGACAACTTATAGCAATCAGCCCCAGCATTTT	CASSRTTYSNQPQHF
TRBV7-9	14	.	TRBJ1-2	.	TGTGCCAGCAGCTTAGACCTGAACTACTATGGCTACACCTTC	CASSLDLNYYGYTF
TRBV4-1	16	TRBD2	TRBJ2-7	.	TGCGCCAGCAGCCAAGGAGGAGCGGGGGGCCCTTACGAGCAGTACTTC	CASSQGGAGGPYEQYF
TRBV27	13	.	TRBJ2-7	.	TGTGCCAGCAGTGACCGTCGGGGCTACGAGCAGTACTTC	CASSDRRGYEQYF
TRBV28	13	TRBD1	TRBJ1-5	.	TGTGCCAACTTTGACAGGGACAATCAGCCCCAGCATTTT	CANFDRDNQPQHF
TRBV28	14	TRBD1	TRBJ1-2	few	TGTGCCAGCAGAACCGGACAGGCGAGGGCTGGCTACACCTTC	CASRTGQARAGYTF
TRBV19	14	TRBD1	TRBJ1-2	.	TGTGCCAGTAGTACCACTAGACAGGGCTATGGCTACACCTTC	CASSTTRQGYGYTF
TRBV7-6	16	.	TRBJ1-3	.	TGTGCCAGCAGCTTAGGCGGACAGCTCTCTGGAAACACCATATATTTT	CASSLGGQLSGNTIYF
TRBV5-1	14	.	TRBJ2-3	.	TGCGCCAGCAGCTTTGTAGCTGGATCAGATACGCAGTATTTT	CASSFVAGSDTQYF
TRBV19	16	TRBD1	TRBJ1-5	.	TGTGCCAGTACTGACAGGGGGGGGTTCAGCAATCAGCCCCAGCATTTT	CASTDRGGFSNQPQHF
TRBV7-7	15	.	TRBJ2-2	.	TGTGCCAGCACCTCCTGGGACTTTCACACCGGGGAGCTGTTTTTT	CASTSWDFHTGELFF
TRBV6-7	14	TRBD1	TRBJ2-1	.	TGTGCCAGCAGGACGGGACAGGGTTTGAATGAGCAGTTCTTC	CASRTGQGLNEQFF
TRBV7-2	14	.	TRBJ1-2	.	TGTGCCAGCAGCTTATCCCGGACAGTCTATGGCTACACCTTC	CASSLSRTVYGYTF
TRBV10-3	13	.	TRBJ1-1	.	TGTGCCATCAGTGAGCCGAATCGCAGTGAAGCTTTCTTT	CAISEPNRSEAFF
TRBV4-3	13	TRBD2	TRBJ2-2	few	TGCGCCTCAGCGGGGGAGTTCACCGGGGAGCTGTTTTTT	CASAGEFTGELFF
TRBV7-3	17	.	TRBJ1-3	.	TGTGCCAGCAGCTTAAGCGGCAGGGGATCCTCTGGAAACACCATATATTTT	CASSLSGRGSSGNTIYF
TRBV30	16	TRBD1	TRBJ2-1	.	TGTGCCTGGAGACTACCGCCGGGACAGGGGGTAGTTGAGCAGTTCTTC	CAWRLPPGQGVVEQFF
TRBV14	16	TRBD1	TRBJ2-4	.	TGTGCCAGCAGCCCCTTTAGGACAGGGGGCGCGAACATTCAGTACTTC	CASSPFRTGGANIQYF